The sequence of this T cell receptor beta chain was determined in a study of blood T cells in healthy people across ages. This clonotype appeared a few times. The second PCR ran roughly 6 to 11 cycles with a sample-barcoded 5' primer and J-beta primers. TCRdb analysed the 5' RACE reads with MiXCR anew, one entry per CDR3 protein. Among almost 550,000 distinct CDR3 sequences listed, 24% were seen once. With 3 bases removed from V and 10 bases from J, the gap between germline ends came to 13 bases. CDR1 is MDHEN and CDR2 is SYDVKM in the germline V gene. This CDR3 has 12 residues. Another study also made use of these data, one on T cells of mothers and their children.

The origin of this receptor is a boy aged 5-17 years in good health. The chain joins TRBV28 to TRBJ2-7; D may be TRBD2 (6 bases). Sample: blood. The CDR3 DNA sequence: TGTGCCAGCAGTTTTAGGGTGGAGGGCCAGTACTTC. Protein: CASSFRVEGQYF.